This TCR beta chain was sequenced during a study of beta chain features in type 1 diabetes (dated by TCRdb to 2017 to 2018). Notes on the research overall: Mean age, gender distribution, total cell number and subset yield were not different between patients and healthy donors. A total of 90 million to 120 million sorted cells were examined across all samples, and a strong correlation was observed between cell number per subset and RNA yield. In the study, TCRB repertoires of sorted circulating CD4+ T cell subsets from recently diagnosed type 1 diabetes patients were compared with those of matched healthy donors. Naive and central memory subsets were obtained from all 28 donors, but regulatory and stem cell-like memory subsets were isolated from only 8 patients and 8 healthy donors.

Each donor gave one peripheral blood draw, about 110 mL on average, collected into heparinised tubes. Naive, central memory, regulatory and stem cell-like memory CD4+ T cells were sorted on a BD FACSAria II using a panel including CD45RO, CCR7, CD25, CD127, CD95 and CD27. Purity was above 95% for every sorted population. Right away, PBMCs were isolated by Lymphoprep density gradient centrifugation and were stained directly, with no culture step. So that batch effects would be minimized, each experiment stained and sorted samples in pairs, pairing one healthy donor with one patient. All of the isolated RNA was reverse transcribed with the High Capacity cDNA Reverse Transcription Kit, so expressed TCRB transcripts were sequenced. Naive, central memory and regulatory T cell samples underwent deep immunoSEQ sequencing, averaging around 4 million total reads per sample. Sorted cells were lysed in RLT buffer and RNA was extracted with DNase-treated RNeasy Micro or Mini kits, depending on cell number. Each cell subset was processed separately to prevent cross-contamination, with patient and healthy donor samples processed together. The immunoSEQ multiplex PCR was used to amplify TCRB sequences from cDNA, yielding 87-bp fragments that span the CDR3 region. Amplicons were sequenced on the Illumina HiSeq platform. Under the source paper's analysis protocol: PCR bias was corrected computationally using synthetic template baselines, and reads within Hamming distance 2 were collapsed, with unmergeable singletons discarded. Reads were aligned to IMGT to assign V, D and J genes, CDR3 length, and insertions or deletions at six rearrangement sites. Within each subset, clonotype counts were normalized to the number of sorted cells before true diversity and Gini coefficients were calculated with the tcR R package. The overlap coefficient, calculated on TCRB nucleotide sequences, was used to measure repertoire sharing. Out-of-frame TCRB sequences from naive cells were analyzed to stand in for the pre-selection repertoire. Not all clones reach the TCRdb copy of this immuneACCESS table, which keeps in-frame sequences only. Checked studies attribute under half of the gap to unresolved V genes and leave the rest unexplained. V and J calls and clone size are as listed in that table; D and trimming were resolved from the DNA. The sample table holds under 800,000 clones, of which 15% to 19% were seen once. The top ten clonotypes cover under 0.095% of the sample.

On this clone itself: Its antigen specificity is not known. The record has no base qualities; no much larger clone is one base away.

Summary of the overall study and its limitations: Shorter templates might have been favored by PCR, but patient and control samples were amplified and corrected together, so both groups would have been affected equally by any skew. Because cDNA was sequenced instead of genomic DNA, highly expressing activated cells could be over-represented, though the groups showed no difference in activation or CD3 levels. Naive, central memory and regulatory TCRB repertoires appeared more similar among patients than among healthy donors. Fewer insertions and more nucleotide deletions at VDJ recombination sites were observed in patients with type 1 diabetes, implying thymic rearrangement abnormalities. In all four CD4+ subsets, TCRB CDR3 length was moderately but significantly shorter in type 1 diabetes patients. Only small numbers of individuals were included in the HLA sub-analyses, which left unresolved whether HLA type had any influence on TCRB rearrangement.

The germline V gene (reference sequence) gives CDR1 as SEHNR and CDR2 as FQNEAQ. From the cysteine up to the phenylalanine, the CDR3 has a length of 16 residues. The entry retains the CDR3 DNA only, 48 bases that are in frame from base 1. The junction shows trimming of 0 bases on V and 1 base on J, plus 7 bases between the germline ends. The sequenced sample consisted of naive CD4+ T cells from blood. What this sample's cell subset or site label stands for: true naive CD4+ T cells. The TCR comes from a man in his late teens or twenties in good health. The sequence links TRBV7-9 to TRBJ2-6; the D gene is perhaps TRBD1, on 6 matching bases. The CDR3 protein sequence reads: CASSLAGTSGANVLTF. The sequence in DNA is TGTGCCAGCAGCTTAGCGGGGACATCTGGGGCCAACGTCCTGACTTTC. Reference TRBV7-9 and TRBJ2-6 genes cover what lies past the CDR3, so the full variable domain is DTGVSQNPRHKITKRGQNVTFRCDPISEHNRLYWYRQTLGQGPEFLTYFQNEAQLEKSRLLSDRFSAERPKGSFSTLEIQRTEQGDSAMYLCASSLAGTSGANVLTFGAGSRLTVL.